This entry lists 31 T cell receptor beta chains sequenced from one sample in a study of CD8 T cells in ankylosing spondylitis. Their antigens remain unidentified. From the 5' RACE reads, TCRdb called clonotypes with MiXCR, one entry per CDR3 protein. The repertoire includes about 220,000 distinct CDR3 sequences, about 6.7% of them detected once, and 14% sits in the top ten. General study findings and limits: A motif in TCR beta, a set of fewer than ten highly homologous variants, appeared characteristic of ankylosing spondylitis blood.

What was sequenced was blood, either unsorted or a sorted T cell fraction (not recorded which). All receptors derive from a male donor with ankylosing spondylitis.

This clonotype was found many times. This chain joins TRBV27 and TRBJ2-7, with D possibly being TRBD2 (5 bases). This CDR3 is built from 15 residues. Germline assignment: CDR1 MNHEY and CDR2 SMNVEV (reference sequence). V gave up 1 base and J gave up 2 bases, with 12 bases separating them. The CDR3 sequence is CASSLFAGWPYEQYF. CDR3 nucleotides: TGTGCCAGCAGTTTATTCGCGGGTTGGCCCTACGAGCAGTACTTC.

This clonotype appeared many times. V gene TRBV10-3 combines with J gene TRBJ2-7, with TRBD1 identical over 9 bases. CDR3 length equals 14 residues. Looked up from germline, CDR1 is ENHRY and CDR2 is SYGVKD. J lost 7 bases, V lost 7 bases, and 11 bases had no gene match. The CDR3 DNA follows: TGTGCCATCAATCCGACAGGGGGTATTGGGGAGCAGTACTTC. It translates to CAINPTGGIGEQYF.

There are a few counts of this clonotype. The rearrangement links TRBV10-3 to TRBJ1-2, with D maybe TRBD1 (5 bases). CDR1 and CDR2 from the germline V gene are ENHRY and SYGVKD. Trimming shortened V by 9 bases and J by 2 bases, and 10 bases separated the two germline ends. The CDR3 spans 12 residues. For the CDR3, the DNA is TGTGCCATACTGGGACTCAACTATGGCTACACCTTC. Translation gives CAILGLNYGYTF.

This clonotype was counted ten times or more. The chain has TRBV15 and TRBJ2-4; possibly TRBD1 for D (5 bases). The V gene lost 5 bases and the J gene lost 0 bases, with 11 bases spanning the gap. Germline V gene lookup returns CDR1 LNHNV and CDR2 YYDKDF (reference sequence). This CDR3 contains 15 residues. The CDR3 loop reads CATSSQGKAKNIQYF. The DNA of the CDR3 is TGTGCCACCAGCTCCCAGGGAAAAGCCAAAAACATTCAGTACTTC.

This clonotype was seen ten or more times. The chain is built from TRBV20-1 and TRBJ2-7; D gene uncertain. Germline-derived CDR1 and CDR2 are DFQATT and SNEGSKA (reference sequence). This CDR3 has 14 amino acids. Between the trimmed V and J ends, which lost 3 bases and 2 bases, there was a span of 14 bases. In nucleotides, the CDR3 is TGCAGTGCTAGGGTGGATTTTTCTGCCTACGAGCAGTACTTC. Amino acids: CSARVDFSAYEQYF.

This clonotype was recorded many times. The chain employs TRBV29-1 and TRBJ1-2; D perhaps matches TRBD1 (6 bases). Trimming cost V 3 bases and J 5 bases, with 16 bases left between them. CDR1 SQVTM and CDR2 ANQGSEA come from the germline V gene. The CDR3 contains 14 residues. CDR3 in amino acids: CSVEFPGGGYGYTF. CDR3 DNA: TGCAGCGTTGAGTTCCCCGGGGGCGGATATGGCTACACCTTC.

This clonotype has ten or more counts. The gene calls are TRBV4-3 and TRBJ2-7; D is uncertain. CDR3 length: 14 residues. The germline V gene encodes CDR1 LGHNA and CDR2 YSLEER. With 1 base removed from V and 0 bases from J, the gap between germline ends came to 7 bases. In DNA, the CDR3 is TGCGCCAGCAGCCAAGCCTCTGACTCCTACGAGCAGTACTTC. It yields the protein CASSQASDSYEQYF.

The chain recombines TRBV7-6 with TRBJ2-1; 13 bases map to TRBD2. This CDR3 is 15 amino acids long. The germline V gene encodes CDR1 SGHVS and CDR2 FNYEAQ. Trimming removed 3 bases from V and 8 bases from J; junction bases left unmatched: 4. The CDR3 loop is CASSFGTSGIYEQFF. CDR3 DNA: TGTGCCAGCAGCTTCGGGACTAGCGGGATTTATGAGCAGTTCTTC.

This clonotype was counted ten times or more. The chain couples TRBV29-1 to TRBJ1-2, with D hard to call. CDR1 SQVTM and CDR2 ANQGSEA come from the germline V gene. Deletions cut 4 bases from V and 1 base from J, with 25 bases between. The CDR3 length is 18 residues. The CDR3 nucleotides read TGCAGCGTTGCCTTTTGGATTGACGGAGCCTTCCATAACTATGGCTACACCTTC. This encodes CSVAFWIDGAFHNYGYTF.

Only a few counts were recorded for this clonotype. The CDR3 DNA is TGTGCCAGCAGCAAACCGGCAGAAGCTAATTCACCCCTCCACTTT. Protein product: CASSKPAEANSPLHF. The chain is built from TRBV21-1 and TRBJ1-6. TRBV21-1 is reported as a pseudogene. This CDR3 comprises 15 residues.

This clonotype was observed at least ten times. The rearrangement links TRBV20-1 to TRBJ2-3; no firm D call. The germline V and J ends were trimmed by 3 bases and 2 bases, with 9 bases remaining between them. The CDR3 extends over 13 amino acids. Germline CDR1 DFQATT, CDR2 SNEGSKA (reference sequence). DNA for the CDR3: TGCAGTGCTAGTTTTTGGCTCACAGATACGCAGTATTTT. This gives the protein CSASFWLTDTQYF.

This clonotype was counted at least ten times. The chain employs TRBV29-1 and TRBJ1-1, with D unresolved. With 4 bases removed from V and 1 base from J, the gap between germline ends came to 7 bases. CDR1 is SQVTM, CDR2 ANQGSEA, per germline. This CDR3 has 12 amino acids. DNA of the CDR3: TGCAGCGTTGCCGCTCCGAACACTGAAGCTTTCTTT. Protein sequence: CSVAAPNTEAFF.

This clonotype was counted many times. The rearrangement links TRBV7-2 to TRBJ2-3; TRBD1 agrees at 9 bases. V was clipped by 1 base and J by 4 bases; unmatched bases: 9. Germline V lookup: CDR1 SGHTA, CDR2 FQGNSA. This CDR3 spans 17 amino acids. The CDR3 sequence: CASSLGPGTGYSDTQYF. The DNA for the CDR3 is TGTGCCAGCAGCTTAGGCCCCGGGACAGGGTACTCAGATACGCAGTATTTT.

This clonotype was detected many times. The chain recombines TRBV9 with TRBJ1-2; 7 positions match TRBD1. The germline V gene has CDR1 SGDLS and CDR2 YYNGEE. J was trimmed by 7 bases and V by 7 bases; bases with no gene match: 7. The CDR3 consists of 12 residues. The CDR3 is CASRQGMGGYTF. CDR3 nucleotide sequence: TGTGCCAGCCGACAGGGAATGGGTGGCTACACCTTC.

This clonotype appeared many times. J is TRBJ2-7 and V is TRBV6-5, with 8 positions matching TRBD1. The CDR3 runs to 14 residues. J gave up 6 bases and V 4 bases, and 8 bases lay outside the gene matches. Germline V gene lookup returns CDR1 MNHEY and CDR2 SVGAGI. This CDR3 is CASSWTGRYGEQYF. CDR3 nucleotide sequence: TGTGCCAGCAGTTGGACAGGGAGGTATGGCGAGCAGTACTTC.

This clonotype occurred many times. This chain links TRBV7-9 with TRBJ2-7; D is unclear. Trimming pared 5 bases from V and 5 bases from J, leaving 10 bases between. Germline V gives CDR1 SEHNR, CDR2 FQNEAQ (reference sequence). The CDR3 is 12 amino acids. This CDR3 reads CASSLLWNEQYF. Written as DNA, the CDR3 is TGTGCCAGCAGCCTTCTCTGGAACGAGCAGTACTTC.

In this sample, this clonotype turned up many times. This sequence may be a read error, since a much larger clone differs from it by one base. V usage is TRBV20-1 and J usage is TRBJ2-7, with D hard to call. The CDR3 covers 11 residues. The V gene's germline CDR1 is DFQATT and CDR2 SNEGSKA (reference sequence). Trimming removed 3 bases from V and 3 bases from J, with 6 bases in between. The CDR3 DNA is TGCAGTGCTAGGGAGAACTACGAGCAGTACTTC. Encoded protein: CSARENYEQYF.

This clonotype has just a few counts. CDR3 protein: CASSLGAGLPLEQYF. The CDR3 nucleotides read TGTGCCAGCAGTTTGGGGGCGGGCCTTCCTCTGGAGCAGTACTTC. V and J are TRBV27 and TRBJ2-7; perhaps TRBD1 as D (6 bases). V lost 3 bases and J 7 bases, leaving 19 bases between the germline ends. This CDR3 is built from 15 residues. Germline V CDR1 and CDR2: MNHEY, SMNVEV (reference sequence).

This clonotype appeared many times. This rearrangement joins TRBV9 to TRBJ1-5; TRBD1 aligns across 7 bases. The CDR3 is 14 amino acids. J was trimmed by 4 bases and V by 4 bases; bases with no gene match: 5. Germline V lookup: CDR1 SGDLS, CDR2 YYNGEE. The CDR3 is CASSREGANQPQHF. The CDR3, as DNA: TGTGCCAGCAGCAGGGAGGGGGCGAATCAGCCCCAGCATTTT.

This clonotype appeared a few times. This chain uses TRBV24-1 with TRBJ1-1; D is ambiguous. This CDR3 has 13 amino acids. V was pared by 4 bases and J by 6 bases, with 11 bases between. CDR1 is KGHDR, CDR2 SFDVKD, per germline. CDR3 loop: CATSDGAGAEAFF. In DNA, the CDR3 is TGTGCCACCAGTGACGGAGCCGGGGCTGAAGCTTTCTTT.

This clonotype occurred many times. The chain is built from TRBV7-9 and TRBJ2-1; D is possibly TRBD1 or TRBD2 (5 bases each). V lost 5 bases, J lost 2 bases, and 13 bases lay in between. CDR3 length: 15 amino acids. Germline CDR1 SEHNR, CDR2 FQNEAQ (reference sequence). CDR3 DNA: TGTGCCAGCAGCCGGCCAGAGGGGACCTACAATGAGCAGTTCTTC. Protein sequence: CASSRPEGTYNEQFF.

This clonotype appeared a few times. The chain links TRBV9 to TRBJ2-1, with 9 bases aligning to TRBD1. In germline, CDR1 is SGDLS, CDR2 YYNGEE. J lost 5 bases, V lost 3 bases, and 9 bases had no gene match. The CDR3 runs to 16 residues. In DNA, the CDR3 is TGTGCCAGCAGCGCACACTTGGGACAGGGAAACAATGAGCAGTTCTTC. It is translated as CASSAHLGQGNNEQFF.

This clonotype was counted ten times or more. The rearrangement uses TRBV7-2 and TRBJ1-1, with a tentative D call TRBD1 (5 bases). The germline gives CDR1 SGHTA, CDR2 FQGNSA. CDR3 length: 16 residues. V lost 4 bases to trimming and J lost 2 bases, with 17 bases between them. CDR3 bases: TGTGCCAGCAGCTCCCAAGTCGCAGACAGTAACACTGAAGCTTTCTTT. This sequence encodes CASSSQVADSNTEAFF.

The rearrangement links TRBV19 to TRBJ2-3; D is ambiguous. Deletions cut 8 bases from V and 0 bases from J, with 15 bases between. Germline-derived CDR1 and CDR2 are LNHDA and SQIVND (reference sequence). CDR3 length: 15 amino acids. The CDR3: CASPSPSESTDTQYF. CDR3 DNA sequence: TGTGCCAGTCCTAGTCCCAGCGAGAGCACAGATACGCAGTATTTT.

This clonotype was seen many times. The chain is built from TRBV7-9 and TRBJ2-5; 8 bases match TRBD1. The CDR3 runs 14 residues. With V trimmed by 5 bases and J by 5 bases, 7 bases remained unmatched. Looked up from germline, CDR1 is SEHNR and CDR2 is FQNEAQ (reference sequence). The CDR3 reads CASSTGGTFETQYF. The CDR3 DNA sequence: TGTGCCAGCAGCACAGGGGGAACGTTTGAGACCCAGTACTTC.

This clonotype was picked up one time. The V call is TRBV7-8, the J call TRBJ2-2; weak D call: TRBD2 (7 bases). In germline, CDR1 is SGHVS, CDR2 FQNEAQ. CDR3 size: 16 residues. Trimming took off 5 bases at V and 1 base at J, with 14 bases between the two ends. CDR3 residues: CASSRRGPKNTGELFF. CDR3 DNA: TGTGCCAGCAGCCGGCGGGGGCCTAAGAACACCGGGGAGCTGTTTTTT.

This sequence joins TRBV4-3 and TRBJ2-2; the D call may be TRBD1 or TRBD2 (5 bases each). Looked up from germline, CDR1 is LGHNA and CDR2 is YSLEER. Between the trimmed V and J ends, which lost 3 bases and 7 bases, there was a span of 27 bases. The CDR3 has 19 amino acids. CDR3 nucleotide sequence: TGCGCCAGCAGCCAGACCCTCAGTGGGACCTGGGATCTTGGCGGGGAGCTGTTTTTT. Translation: CASSQTLSGTWDLGGELFF.

This clonotype was seen at least ten times. V is TRBV7-2 and J is TRBJ1-1, with 7 positions matching TRBD1. V was pared by 2 bases and J by 0 bases, with 9 bases of the junction left unmatched. The CDR3 runs to 17 residues. CDR1 and CDR2 (germline): SGHTA, FQGNSA. The CDR3 coding sequence is TGTGCCAGCAGCTTATGGCAGGGGGACCGCATGAACACTGAAGCTTTCTTT. Translated: CASSLWQGDRMNTEAFF.

This clonotype was observed at least ten times. CDR3 region: CASSLGTGWSETQYF. The CDR3 DNA reads as TGTGCCAGCAGTTTAGGAACAGGGTGGAGTGAGACCCAGTACTTC. The chain recombines TRBV27 with TRBJ2-5; the D gene is possibly TRBD1 (6 bases). The V end was cut by 2 bases, the J end by 5 bases, with 15 bases between. Looked up from germline, CDR1 is MNHEY and CDR2 is SMNVEV (reference sequence). This CDR3 spans 15 amino acids.

This clonotype was found many times. The CDR3: CSARVSKDGKPYEQYF. The CDR3 nucleotides are TGCAGTGCTAGAGTTTCCAAGGACGGAAAGCCCTACGAGCAGTACTTC. The V call is TRBV20-1, the J call TRBJ2-7; D gene ambiguous. CDR1 is DFQATT, CDR2 SNEGSKA, per germline (reference sequence). The V and J ends lost 1 base and 2 bases respectively, with 18 bases between them. There are 16 residues in the CDR3.

This rearrangement joins TRBV27 to TRBJ2-7; no reliable D call. V lost 6 bases, J lost 2 bases, and 14 bases lay in between. Looked up from germline, CDR1 is MNHEY and CDR2 is SMNVEV (reference sequence). The CDR3 spans 14 residues. Written as DNA, the CDR3 is TGTGCCAGCAGACCCTTCGACGGAACCTACGAGCAGTACTTC. Translation gives CASRPFDGTYEQYF.